The sequence of this TCR beta chain was determined in a study of blood T cell repertoires in COVID-19 (dated by TCRdb to 2020 to 2021). In the study overall: The collaborator samples originated in the United States, Italy and Spain and spanned the acute and convalescent phases of COVID-19. The samples were drawn from two sources: the first 160 participants of the ongoing ImmuneRACE study, and 1,000 to 1,500 subjects contributed by 6 global collaborators. Where available, HLA class I and class II types were taken from metadata supplied by the sample provider and were not determined by assay-based typing. The material from the prospective study consisted of cDNA or gDNA derived from T cells, B-cell-depleted T cells, or PBMCs. The repertoires were released in a freely available public database meant as a resource for research on the immune response to SARS-CoV-2. Deeply sampled blood TCRbeta repertoires from subjects exposed to, actively infected with, or recovered from COVID-19 were included in the dataset. Nearly every sample came with metadata listing a de-identified subject ID, COVID-19 status, age in years and sex. The paper as a whole reports these results and caveats: The quantity of clinical and demographic metadata differed by source and by participant and was supplied without curation.

Each collaborating institution followed its own protocols to collect whole blood in K2EDTA tubes. For TCRbeta analysis, collaborators shipped samples in one of three forms: frozen whole blood, isolated PBMCs, or DNA extracted from either of those sample types. Trimming leaves V shorter by 4 bases and J shorter by 5 bases, with the junction holding 14 bases beyond the gene matches. The CDR3 sequence holds 16 residues, the cysteine and phenylalanine included. Only the CDR3 portion is preserved as DNA: 48 bases, with reading frame beginning at the first base. From the germline V gene (reference sequence), CDR1 is SGHNT and CDR2 is YYREEE. TCRbeta CDR3 regions were amplified from genomic DNA by means of the immunoSEQ Assay, a bias-controlled multiplex PCR. The original pipeline was this. The number of nucleated cells in each sample was estimated from the amplification of reference gene primers within the assay. To quantify the absolute abundance of each unique TCRbeta CDR3 rearrangement, sequence reads were collapsed and filtered. Productive Simpson clonality was computed per sample as the square root of Simpson's diversity index over productive rearrangements. The clones in this table, taken by TCRdb from immuneACCESS, are in-frame only. Not every clone is retained; where verified, under half of the shortfall comes from an unresolved V gene, and the cause of the rest is unknown. V and J calls plus clone size are reproduced from that table; the DNA served to infer D and trimming. Here the sample has about 240,000 clones; 82% occur a single time. Of the sample, over 10% is held by the ten largest clones.

Comment on this clone: There is no known antigen for this receptor. The sample holds no much larger clone one base away, and base qualities are not on file.

The chain is made from TRBV5-4 and TRBJ1-2; TRBD1 agrees with 7 junctional bases. The sequencing input was peripheral blood. The receptor's source is an older woman with active or convalescent COVID-19. DNA sequence: TGTGCCAGCAGCCCGGGACAGTCGATCGCAGAATATGGCTACACCTTC. This translates into CASSPGQSIAEYGYTF.